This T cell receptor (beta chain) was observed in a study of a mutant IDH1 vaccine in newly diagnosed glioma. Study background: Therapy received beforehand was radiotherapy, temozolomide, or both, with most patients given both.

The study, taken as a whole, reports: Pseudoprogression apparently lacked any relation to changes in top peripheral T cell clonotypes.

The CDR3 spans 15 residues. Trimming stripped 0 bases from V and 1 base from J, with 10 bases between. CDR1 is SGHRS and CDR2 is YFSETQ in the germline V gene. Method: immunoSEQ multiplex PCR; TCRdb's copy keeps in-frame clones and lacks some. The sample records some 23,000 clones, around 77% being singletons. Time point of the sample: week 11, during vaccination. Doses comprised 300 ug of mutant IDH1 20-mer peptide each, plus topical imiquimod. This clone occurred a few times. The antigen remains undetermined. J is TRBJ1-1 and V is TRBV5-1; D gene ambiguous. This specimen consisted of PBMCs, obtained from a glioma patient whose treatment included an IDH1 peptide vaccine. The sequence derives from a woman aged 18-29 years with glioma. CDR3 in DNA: TGCGCCAGCAGCTTGGCCTTCGAAGGGAACACTGAAGCTTTCTTT. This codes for CASSLAFEGNTEAFF.